One and the same sample provided the 3 T cell receptor beta chains below, sequenced in a study of T cell repertoires in cytomegalovirus infection. In TCRdb, the reads were re-called with MiXCR into one record per CDR3 protein. This sample has about 890,000 distinct CDR3 sequences, with 30% to 40% found just once. The antigens of these receptors remain unknown. Source: cultured CD8+ T cells from PBMCs, taken from culture after CMV antigen stimulation. Source of these receptors: a human donor in good health (CMV status not recorded). Some clones in this sample may be carry-over from other donors' samples.

This clonotype has just a few counts. The chain combines TRBV27 with TRBJ1-2, with D possibly matching TRBD1 (6 bases). The V end was cut by 6 bases, the J end by 6 bases, with 14 bases between. CDR1 and CDR2 from the germline V gene are MNHEY and SMNVEV (reference sequence). The CDR3 runs 13 residues. The CDR3, as DNA: TGTGCCAGCAGCCACTTAGGGGGGAATGGCTACACCTTC. Amino acids: CASSHLGGNGYTF.

This clonotype was found a few times. The genes are TRBV12-3 or TRBV12-4 and TRBJ2-5; D possibly corresponds to TRBD2 (7 bases). Trimming removed 5 bases at V and 3 bases at J, with 22 bases between. CDR3 length: 17 amino acids. CDR3 DNA sequence: TGTGCCAGCAGTCCGCTCGGGGGCGGGGGCGGTGAAGAGACCCAGTACTTC. Residues: CASSPLGGGGGEETQYF.

This clonotype has only a few counts. The chain employs TRBV5-1 and TRBJ1-1; D gene uncertain. The CDR3 runs to 15 residues. V was shortened by 4 bases and J by 1 base, with 14 bases between the two germline ends. The germline CDR1 and CDR2 sequences are SGHRS and YFSETQ. The CDR3 sequence is CASSPTGRRNTEAFF. The DNA for the CDR3 is TGCGCCAGCAGCCCAACCGGCAGGCGGAACACTGAAGCTTTCTTT. Full variable domain (outside the CDR3, taken from reference TRBV5-1 and TRBJ1-1): KAGVTQTPRYLIKTRGQQVTLSCSPISGHRSVSWYQQTPGQGLQFLFEYFSETQRNKGNFPGRFSGRQFSNSRSEMNVSTLELGDSALYLCASSPTGRRNTEAFFGQGTRLTVV.